Below, 7 T cell receptor beta chains from the same sample are listed, as sequenced in a study of human T cells and chemical hapten exposure. Indicated time point: patch test 3, about 24 weeks after DPC sensitization. Treatment defined: therapeutic diphenylcyclopropenone sensitization with weekly scalp DPC. TCRdb reprocessed the RACE reads via MiXCR and lists one record per CDR3 protein. Of approximately 50,000 distinct CDR3 sequences in the sample, 9% to 10% were seen once. This material consisted of whole blood, taken in connection with sensitization to the hapten diphenylcyclopropenone (DPC). These receptors all come from a woman aged 40-49 years with alopecia areata. Some clones in this sample may be carry-over from other donors' samples.

The CDR3 nucleotides read TGTGCCAGCAGTTACCTGGGGGCGAACACTGAAGCTTTCTTT. Amino acid sequence: CASSYLGANTEAFF. The chain joins TRBV6-2 or TRBV6-3 to TRBJ1-1; a weak D match, TRBD1 (6 bases). The CDR3 sequence is 14 residues long. Germline loops: CDR1 MNHEY, CDR2 SVGEGT. The germline V and J ends were trimmed by 2 bases and 1 base, with 8 bases remaining between them.

This clonotype has ten or more counts. The chain links TRBV6-6 to TRBJ2-3; D remains unclear. The CDR3 contains 12 residues. The V end lost 4 bases, the J end lost 2 bases, and 4 bases lay between the germline ends. Looked up from germline, CDR1 is MNHNY and CDR2 is SVGAGI (reference sequence). The CDR3 DNA reads as TGTGCCAGCAGTTGGGCCACAGATACGCAGTATTTT. Translating it yields CASSWATDTQYF.

This clonotype was counted only a few times. V gene TRBV12-3 or TRBV12-4 combines with J gene TRBJ1-1, with 9 bases aligning to TRBD1. The J segment lost 10 bases and the V segment lost 6 bases, leaving 6 bases of the junction unmatched. This CDR3 is built from 12 residues. The CDR3 loop reads CASSHRGRGAFF. CDR3 DNA: TGTGCCAGCAGCCACAGGGGGCGGGGAGCTTTCTTT.

This clonotype was found a few times. The V gene is TRBV18, the J gene TRBJ2-3, with D unclear. Germline assignment: CDR1 KGHSH and CDR2 LQKENI. V was trimmed by 4 bases and J by 4 bases, leaving 6 bases between them. The CDR3 contains 12 residues. For the CDR3, the DNA is TGTGCCAGCTCACTTAGAGCAGATACGCAGTATTTT. Encoded protein: CASSLRADTQYF.

The chain has TRBV7-3 and TRBJ1-1, with a tentative D call TRBD1 (5 bases). The CDR3 contains 12 residues. The germline V and J ends were trimmed by 5 bases and 7 bases, with 11 bases remaining between them. The germline CDR1 and CDR2 sequences are SGHTA and FQGTGA. The CDR3 region is CASSLPGGEAFF. In nucleotides, the CDR3 is TGTGCCAGCAGCCTACCGGGGGGTGAAGCTTTCTTT. Complete variable domain (other parts from reference TRBV7-3 and TRBJ1-1): GAGVSQTPSNKVTEKGKYVELRCDPISGHTALYWYRQSLGQGPEFLIYFQGTGAADDSGLPNDRFFAVRPEGSVSTLKIQRTERGDSAVYLCASSLPGGEAFFGQGTRLTVV.

This clonotype turned up a few times. This chain connects TRBV20-1 to TRBJ2-2, with 10 bases that match TRBD2. The junction had 4 bases not matched to a gene; V was cut back by 3 bases and J by 3 bases. This CDR3 spans 15 amino acids. Germline values: CDR1 DFQATT, CDR2 SNEGSKA (reference sequence). The CDR3 DNA reads TGCAGTGCTAGTGCAAGCGGGGGGGACACCGGGGAGCTGTTTTTT. Encoded protein: CSASASGGDTGELFF.

The rearrangement joins TRBV7-2 to TRBJ2-1; D unresolved. Germline CDR1 is SGHTA and CDR2 is FQGNSA. V lost 2 bases and J 10 bases, leaving 12 bases between the germline ends. The CDR3 is 13 amino acids. This CDR3 reads CASSLSSSGEQFF. CDR3 in DNA: TGTGCCAGCAGCTTAAGTTCCTCTGGGGAGCAGTTCTTC.